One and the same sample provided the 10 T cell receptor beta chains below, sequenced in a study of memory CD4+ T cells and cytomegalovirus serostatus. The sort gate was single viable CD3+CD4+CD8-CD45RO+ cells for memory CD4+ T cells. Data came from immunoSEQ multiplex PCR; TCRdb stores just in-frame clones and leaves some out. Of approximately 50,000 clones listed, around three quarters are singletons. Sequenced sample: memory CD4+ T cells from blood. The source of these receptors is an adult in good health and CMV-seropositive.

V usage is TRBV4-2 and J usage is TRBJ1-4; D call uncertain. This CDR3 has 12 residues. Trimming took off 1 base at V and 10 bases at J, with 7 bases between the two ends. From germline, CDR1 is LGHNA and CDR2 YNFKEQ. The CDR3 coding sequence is TGTGCCAGCAGCCAAGGGTTCGCAAAACTGTTTTTT. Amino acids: CASSQGFAKLFF.

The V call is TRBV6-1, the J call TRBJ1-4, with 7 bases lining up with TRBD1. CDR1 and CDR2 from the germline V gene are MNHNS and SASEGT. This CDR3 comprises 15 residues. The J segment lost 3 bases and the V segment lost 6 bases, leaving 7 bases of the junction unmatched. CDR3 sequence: CASRTTGLSNEKLFF. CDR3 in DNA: TGTGCCAGCAGAACGACAGGGCTCTCTAATGAAAAACTGTTTTTT.

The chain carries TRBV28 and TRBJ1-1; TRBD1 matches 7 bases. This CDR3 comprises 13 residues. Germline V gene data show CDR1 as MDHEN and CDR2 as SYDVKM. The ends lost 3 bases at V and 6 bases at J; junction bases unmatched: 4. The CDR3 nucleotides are TGTGCCAGCAGTTTCGTACAGGGGCCTGAAGCTTTCTTT. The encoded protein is CASSFVQGPEAFF.

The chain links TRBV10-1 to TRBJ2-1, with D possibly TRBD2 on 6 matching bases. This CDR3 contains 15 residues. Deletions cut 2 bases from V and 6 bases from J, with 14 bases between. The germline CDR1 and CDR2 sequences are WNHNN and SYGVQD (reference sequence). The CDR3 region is CASSEQEGSLNEQFF. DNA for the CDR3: TGCGCCAGCAGTGAGCAGGAGGGGTCCCTCAATGAGCAGTTCTTC.

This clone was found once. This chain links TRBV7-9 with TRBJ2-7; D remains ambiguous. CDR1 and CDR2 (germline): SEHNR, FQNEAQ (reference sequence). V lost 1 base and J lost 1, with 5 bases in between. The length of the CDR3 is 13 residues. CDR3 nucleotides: TGTGCCAGCAGCTTAGACGATTCCTACGAGCAGTACGTC. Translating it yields CASSLDDSYEQYV.

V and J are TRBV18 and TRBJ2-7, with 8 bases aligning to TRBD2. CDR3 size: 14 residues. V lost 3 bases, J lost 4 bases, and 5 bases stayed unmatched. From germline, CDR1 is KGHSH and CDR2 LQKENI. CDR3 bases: TGTGCCAGCTCACCGGACGGGGGGGGTTACGAGCAGTACTTC. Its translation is CASSPDGGGYEQYF.

CDR3 DNA: TGTGCCAGCAGCAAATCTCCGGGACTAGTTCTCAATGAGCAGTTCTTC. Protein sequence: CASSKSPGLVLNEQFF. The chain carries TRBV2 and TRBJ2-1; 8 bases fit TRBD2. The ends lost 6 bases at V and 6 bases at J; junction bases unmatched: 13. Germline values: CDR1 SNHLY, CDR2 FYNNEI. This CDR3 region has 16 residues. Drawing the rest from reference TRBV2 and TRBJ2-1, the complete variable domain is EPEVTQTPSHQVTQMGQEVILRCVPISNHLYFYWYRQILGQKVEFLVSFYNNEISEKSEIFDDQFSVERPDGSNFTLKIRSTKLEDSAMYFCASSKSPGLVLNEQFFGPGTRLTVL.

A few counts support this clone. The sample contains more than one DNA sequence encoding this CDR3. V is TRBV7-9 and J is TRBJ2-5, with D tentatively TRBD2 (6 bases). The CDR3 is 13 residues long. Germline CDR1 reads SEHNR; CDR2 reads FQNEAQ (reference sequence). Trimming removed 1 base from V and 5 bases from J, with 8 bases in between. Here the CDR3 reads CASSLVGGETQYF. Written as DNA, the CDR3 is TGTGCCAGCAGCTTAGTTGGGGGGGAGACCCAGTACTTC.

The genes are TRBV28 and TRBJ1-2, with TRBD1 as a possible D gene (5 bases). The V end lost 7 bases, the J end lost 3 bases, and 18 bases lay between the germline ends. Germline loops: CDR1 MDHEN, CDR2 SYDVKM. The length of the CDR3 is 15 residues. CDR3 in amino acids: CASTGSQGGYYGYTF. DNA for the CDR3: TGTGCCAGCACCGGTTCGCAGGGAGGCTACTATGGCTACACCTTC.

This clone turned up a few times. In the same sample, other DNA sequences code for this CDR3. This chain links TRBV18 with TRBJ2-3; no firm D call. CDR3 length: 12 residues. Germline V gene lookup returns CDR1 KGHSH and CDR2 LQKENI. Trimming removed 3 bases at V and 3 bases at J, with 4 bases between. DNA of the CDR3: TGTGCCAGCTCACCCTCGACAGATACGCAGTATTTT. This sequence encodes CASSPSTDTQYF.